This is a list of T cell receptor beta chains from one sample in a study of blood T cell repertoires in COVID-19. Generated by immunoSEQ multiplex PCR, the TCRdb table keeps only in-frame clones and is missing some. The repertoire has approximately 240,000 clones, over 75% of them found once; the top ten carry about 3.3%. The sequencing sample was made of PBMCs or T cells enriched from blood (not recorded which). These receptors were obtained from a woman under 30 in a cohort exposed to, infected with or recovered from COVID-19 (not recorded which). Each CDR3 is given without its conserved first and last residue. D genes are given only for firm matches.

j_call	d_call	v_call	cdr3_aa
TRBJ1-2	TRBD1	TRBV18	ASSPPDRAHFIYGYT
TRBJ1-2	TRBD1	TRBV2	ASSEQGPNYGYT
TRBJ2-1	.	TRBV24-1	ATKNWL
TRBJ2-7	TRBD1	TRBV7-9	ASSRQGDGEQY
TRBJ2-5	.	TRBV3-1/TRBV3-2	ASSQQVQETQY
TRBJ1-6	.	TRBV9	ASGAYNSPLH
TRBJ2-1	TRBD1	TRBV5-4	ASSSGDRGYNEQF
TRBJ2-3	TRBD2	TRBV15	ATSRDTQQRGGKDTQY
TRBJ2-3	.	TRBV27	ASFSTDTQY
TRBJ1-6	TRBD1	TRBV2	ASRRQGWDSPLH
TRBJ2-5	TRBD2	TRBV3-1/TRBV3-2	ASSQNPGTSGSLPETQY
TRBJ2-3	TRBD2	TRBV29-1	SATKRGPTDTQY
TRBJ2-1	.	TRBV11-2	ASCGAGEQF
TRBJ1-1	TRBD1	TRBV29-1	SVRPGGTGGSEAF
TRBJ1-5	.	TRBV20-1	SASSTANQPQH
TRBJ1-1	TRBD1	TRBV29-1	SVAGQGTNTEAF
TRBJ1-2	.	TRBV7-2	ASSERSTLRGYT
TRBJ2-2	.	TRBV19	ASSVYNTGELF
TRBJ1-2	.	TRBV6-4	ASSDSGGEDGYT
TRBJ2-5	TRBD2	TRBV6-1	ASSDLAGGQETQY
TRBJ1-5	.	TRBV2	ASRQGIEPQH
TRBJ2-1	TRBD1	TRBV18	ASSPLPGGIRNEQF